The clone carrying this T cell receptor beta chain appeared a single time. There are 15 residues in the CDR3. Germline V gene data show CDR1 as SGDLS and CDR2 as YYNGEE. Trimming took 0 bases from V and 2 from J; bases not matched to a gene: 4. These data come from a study of blood T cell repertoires in COVID-19. Study context: Donors in the United States, Italy and Spain gave samples during acute or convalescent COVID-19. PBMCs, B-cell-depleted T cells, or T cells were the source of the cDNA or gDNA that made up the material.

Generated by immunoSEQ multiplex PCR, the TCRdb table keeps only in-frame clones and is missing some. This table has approximately 190,000 clones, about four fifths appearing once. V is TRBV9 and J is TRBJ2-5, with 7 bases aligning to TRBD1. The sequenced material came from peripheral blood. The TCR originated in a woman in her 70s with active or convalescent COVID-19. CDR3 in amino acids: CASSVDRGWQETQYF. In DNA form, the CDR3 reads TGTGCCAGCAGCGTAGACAGGGGTTGGCAAGAGACCCAGTACTTC.